This is a list of T cell receptor beta chains from one sample in a study of T cell repertoires in cytomegalovirus infection. TCRdb passed the reads through MiXCR, listing each CDR3 protein once. The sample includes 200,000 to 250,000 distinct CDR3 sequences, about 5.9% of them seen just once. Sample: PBMCs. Source of these receptors: a human donor in good health (CMV status not recorded). Some clones in this sample may be carry-over from other donors' samples. Both conserved end residues are part of each CDR3. A D gene is named only where the DNA matches it firmly. A row's size may be missing; if present it is once, few, many or a size class.

D gene | J gene | clone size | V gene | CDR3 DNA | CDR3 protein
- | TRBJ2-4 | many | TRBV7-8 | TGTGCCAGCGGCGTGACCAAAAACATTCAGTACTTC | CASGVTKNIQYF
TRBD2 | TRBJ2-1 | many | TRBV11-2 | TGTGCCAGCAGCTTAGCTAGCGGCTCCTACAATGAGCAGTTCTTC | CASSLASGSYNEQFF
TRBD2 | TRBJ2-1 | many | TRBV6-2/TRBV6-3 | TGTGCCAGCAGCCCCCATAGCGGGGGCCTCTACAATGAGCAGTTCTTC | CASSPHSGGLYNEQFF
- | TRBJ2-7 | - | TRBV27 | TGTGCCAGCAGTTTTGGCCCCCCCCGCGAGCAGTACTTC | CASSFGPPREQYF
- | TRBJ1-1 | many | TRBV7-8 | TGTGCCAGCAGCTTATCCGGAACAAGTTGGACTGAAGCTTTCTTT | CASSLSGTSWTEAFF
TRBD2 | TRBJ2-1 | - | TRBV6-2/TRBV6-3 | TGTGCCAGCAGTTTCCCCCTCCTAGCGGGGGGGTACAATGAGCAGTTCTTC | CASSFPLLAGGYNEQFF
TRBD1 | TRBJ2-7 | many | TRBV6-1 | TGTGCCAGCAGTGCGCAGGGGGTGCACGAGCAGTACTTC | CASSAQGVHEQYF
- | TRBJ1-1 | many | TRBV7-2 | TGTGCCAGCACCTCAAACAGGAACACTGAAGCTTTCTTT | CASTSNRNTEAFF
TRBD2 | TRBJ2-3 | many | TRBV20-1 | TGCAGTGCAAATAAGCGGGGGGGGAGCACAGATACGCAGTATTTT | CSANKRGGSTDTQYF
- | TRBJ1-3 | - | TRBV7-9 | TGTGGTGTGGGGTCCGGAAACACCATATATTTT | CGVGSGNTIYF
- | TRBJ2-1 | - | TRBV5-6 | TGTGCCAGCAGCCCTCTAGACAGGAACTACAATGAGCAGTTCTTC | CASSPLDRNYNEQFF
- | TRBJ1-5 | - | TRBV4-3 | TGCGCCAGCAGCCAAGAGAATATTCGAGGGTATCAGCCCCAGCATTTT | CASSQENIRGYQPQHF
- | TRBJ1-2 | many | TRBV6-5 | TGTGCCAGCAGGCCCAAGGGGCTGAACTATGGCTACACCTTC | CASRPKGLNYGYTF
TRBD2 | TRBJ2-1 | many | TRBV29-1 | TGCAGCGTTCGAAGGGGGGGGCTAGCGGGGACCTCCTACAATGAGCAGTTCTTC | CSVRRGGLAGTSYNEQFF
TRBD1 | TRBJ2-2 | many | TRBV10-1 | TGCGCCAGCAGTTACAGGGGCACCGGGGAGCTGTTTTTT | CASSYRGTGELFF
TRBD2 | TRBJ2-3 | few | TRBV20-1 | TGCAGTCTGACTAGCGGGGGACGTGTGGGCACAGATACGCAGTATTTT | CSLTSGGRVGTDTQYF
- | TRBJ1-2 | few | TRBV5-1 | TGCGCCAGCAGCGGCCGGGACGTAGTCGTGGGTAACTATGGCTACACCTTC | CASSGRDVVVGNYGYTF
- | TRBJ2-3 | many | TRBV30 | TGTGCCTGGAAACGAAGGACCGAAACGCAGTATTTT | CAWKRRTETQYF
- | TRBJ1-4 | many | TRBV7-9 | TGTGCCACCACACAGGGAGATAAGGAAAAACTGTTTTTT | CATTQGDKEKLFF
TRBD1 | TRBJ2-1 | many | TRBV5-4 | TGTGCCAGCAGCTTGGGCGGGACAGGGGGGACCAATGAGCAGTTCTTC | CASSLGGTGGTNEQFF
- | TRBJ2-7 | - | TRBV5-5 | TGTGCCAGCAGCAAGACAGTGGTGTTAAACGAGCAGTACTTC | CASSKTVVLNEQYF
- | TRBJ2-5 | many | TRBV18 | TGTGCCAGCTCACCGCGGACTGGGGGGACCCAGTACTTC | CASSPRTGGTQYF
- | TRBJ1-1 | few | TRBV20-1 | TGCAGTGCTACCCTTGGGCCAACGGGGGACACTGAAGCTTTCTTT | CSATLGPTGDTEAFF
- | TRBJ2-3 | many | TRBV29-1 | TGCAGCGTTGGCGGACAGAGCACAGATACGCAGTATTTT | CSVGGQSTDTQYF
TRBD2 | TRBJ2-7 | many | TRBV18 | TGTGCCAGCTCACCTAGGTCCGGGACTAGCGGGGGCCAGTCCTACGAGCAGTACTTC | CASSPRSGTSGGQSYEQYF
- | TRBJ2-7 | many | TRBV14 | TGTGCCAGCAGCCAAAACAGGGATTCCTACGAGCAGTACTTC | CASSQNRDSYEQYF
- | TRBJ2-7 | many | TRBV7-2 | TGTGCCAGCAGCTTAAGGGACGTAGCTATAGAGGACGAGCAGTACTTC | CASSLRDVAIEDEQYF
TRBD1 | TRBJ2-1 | - | TRBV12-5 | TGTGCTAGTGGTATATCCGGGACAGGGGGACGGAATGAGCAGTTCTTC | CASGISGTGGRNEQFF
TRBD1 | TRBJ1-5 | many | TRBV12-3/TRBV12-4 | TGTGCCAGCAGCCCGACAGGGGGTGGAAATCAGCCCCAGCATTTT | CASSPTGGGNQPQHF
TRBD1 | TRBJ1-5 | many | TRBV20-1 | TGCAGTCTTGATACAGGGGGAGGCAATCAGCCCCAGCATTTT | CSLDTGGGNQPQHF
- | TRBJ1-1 | few | TRBV7-9 | TGTGCCAGCAGCTTAGTTGGGGTCATCAACACTGAAGCTTTCTTT | CASSLVGVINTEAFF
TRBD2 | TRBJ2-3 | many | TRBV5-6 | TGTGCCAGCACCAGCACAGGATTACTAGCGGGGGCCCGAGATACGCAGTATTTT | CASTSTGLLAGARDTQYF
- | TRBJ1-6 | many | TRBV7-2 | TGTGCCAGCAGCTTAGGCGGGTACCCTGACCTGTTTATAATTCACCCCCTCCACTTT | CASSLGGYPDLFIIHPLHF
- | TRBJ1-1 | many | TRBV10-3 | TGTGCCATCAGTGAGTCGGGGCAGGTGAACACTGAAGCTTTCTTT | CAISESGQVNTEAFF
TRBD1 | TRBJ2-4 | few | TRBV20-1 | TGCAGTGCTAGAGGGGACAGGGGAGCCAAAAACATTCAGTACTTC | CSARGDRGAKNIQYF
- | TRBJ2-3 | few | TRBV6-2/TRBV6-3 | TGTGCCAGCAGTTATAGCGGTTATACGCAGTATTTT | CASSYSGYTQYF
- | TRBJ2-3 | many | TRBV20-1 | TGCAGTGCTAGAGCTGGCCGGGTAGATACGCAGTATTTT | CSARAGRVDTQYF
TRBD2 | TRBJ2-3 | many | TRBV6-2/TRBV6-3 | TGTGCCAGCACAAGCGGGGCTGTACTCACTAGCACAGATACGCAGTATTTT | CASTSGAVLTSTDTQYF
- | TRBJ1-1 | many | TRBV6-2/TRBV6-3 | TGTGCAATAGGGGGAGCAATTGGAACTGAAGCTTTCTTT | CAIGGAIGTEAFF
- | TRBJ1-5 | many | TRBV19 | TGTGCCAGTATCTCCGGATATAGCAATCAGCCCCAGCATTTT | CASISGYSNQPQHF
- | TRBJ2-7 | - | TRBV3-1 | TGTGCCAGCAGCACGCTGGGGGGCACCTACGAGCAGTACTTC | CASSTLGGTYEQYF